A selection of T cell receptor beta chains follows, all from one sample in a study of response to subunit inactivated influenza vaccine. TCRdb re-called the RT-PCR reads with MiXCR, one entry per CDR3 protein. The sample comprises about 520,000 distinct CDR3 sequences, around 25% of which are singletons, and approximately 2% rests with the top ten. Sequenced material: CD4+ T cells sorted from PBMCs, taken 4 to 6 days after vaccination. The source of these receptors is a middle-aged man who received an inactivated influenza vaccine. Both conserved end residues are part of each CDR3. The D gene is left open where the match is weak. Clone size, where shown, is once, few, many, or a class for clones that have expanded.

cdr3_length d_call clone_size j_call v_call cdr3_aa cdr3_nt
11 - - TRBJ2-7 TRBV20-1 CSARGGGSLCF TGCAGTGCTCGAGGGGGGGGCTCCCTTTGTTTC
13 TRBD1 few TRBJ1-5 TRBV6-2/TRBV6-3 CASSGQANQPQHF TGTGCCAGCAGTGGACAGGCTAATCAGCCCCAGCATTTT
15 - - TRBJ2-1 TRBV24-1 CATSDPAGYYNEQFF TGTGCCACCAGTGACCCTGCGGGGTACTACAATGAGCAGTTCTTC
10 - few TRBJ1-2 TRBV20-1 CSAPAYGYTF TGCAGTGCCCCTGCCTATGGCTACACCTTC
14 TRBD2 - TRBJ2-3 TRBV12-3/TRBV12-4 CASIPGGRVNTQYF TGTGCCAGCATTCCGGGGGGGAGGGTAAATACGCAGTATTTT
13 - few TRBJ2-6 TRBV6-1 CATRKTGANVLTF TGTGCCACCCGGAAAACTGGGGCCAACGTCCTGACTTTC
15 TRBD1 once TRBJ1-6 TRBV5-1 CASSLQGQGYSPLHF TGCGCCAGCAGCCTCCAGGGACAGGGTTATTCACCCCTCCACTTT
16 - - TRBJ2-7 TRBV4-2 CASSLVDPRGTYEQYF TGTGCCAGCAGCCTCGTCGATCCCCGAGGGACCTACGAGCAGTACTTC
12 - few TRBJ2-7 TRBV4-2 CASSQDSDEQYF TGTGCCAGCAGCCAAGATTCTGACGAGCAGTACTTC
16 TRBD2 few TRBJ2-1 TRBV12-3/TRBV12-4 CASSLLAGLSYNEQFF TGTGCCAGCAGTTTACTAGCGGGGCTCTCCTACAATGAGCAGTTCTTC
14 - - TRBJ1-5 TRBV20-1 CSARVGSGNQPQHF TGCAGTGCTAGAGTAGGGAGCGGCAATCAGCCCCAGCATTTT
14 - few TRBJ2-7 TRBV28 CASTPGTLSYEQYF TGTGCCAGCACACCCGGGACTCTCTCCTACGAGCAGTACTTC
16 TRBD2 few TRBJ2-1 TRBV11-2 CASSGMVSSGNNEQFF TGTGCCAGCAGCGGTATGGTGTCTAGCGGAAACAATGAGCAGTTCTTC
15 TRBD2 - TRBJ2-1 TRBV28 CASSLFGGRIEEQFF TGTGCCAGCAGTTTATTCGGCGGGAGGATAGAGGAGCAGTTCTTC
15 - - TRBJ1-5 TRBV2 CASSRRHSGVQPQHF TGTGCCAGCAGTAGACGGCACTCAGGGGTCCAGCCCCAGCATTTT
14 - - TRBJ2-7 TRBV10-3 CAISATGEGNEQYF TGTGCCATCAGTGCGACAGGGGAGGGAAACGAGCAGTACTTC
14 - many TRBJ2-5 TRBV5-1 CASSLGAGQETQYF TGTGCCAGCAGCTTAGGTGCAGGGCAAGAGACCCAGTACTTC
16 TRBD2 - TRBJ2-2 TRBV9 CASSTTGLAAPGELFF TGTGCCAGCAGCACAACGGGACTAGCAGCCCCCGGGGAGCTGTTTTTT
13 - few TRBJ2-1 TRBV20-1 CSAAGLKVHEQFF TGCAGTGCCGCGGGCCTAAAGGTCCATGAGCAGTTCTTC
13 - few TRBJ2-4 TRBV28 CASSLPTVGIQYF TGTGCCAGCAGTTTACCGACCGTCGGCATTCAGTACTTC
14 - - TRBJ2-2 TRBV7-9 CASNLGVSSGELFF TGTGCCAGCAACCTCGGCGTCTCGTCCGGGGAGCTGTTTTTT
14 - - TRBJ2-1 TRBV20-1 CSAGQRSSYNEQFF TGCAGTGCTGGACAGAGAAGCTCCTACAATGAGCAGTTCTTC
14 - - TRBJ2-3 TRBV4-3 CASNQLDRTDTQYF TGCGCCAGCAACCAACTCGACAGAACAGATACGCAGTATTTT
15 - - TRBJ2-5 TRBV24-1 CATSDTAGAKKTQYF TGTGCCACCAGTGATACTGCGGGGGCGAAAAAGACCCAGTACTTC
17 TRBD2 many TRBJ2-1 TRBV18 CASSPPSSGRGSGEQFF TGTGCCAGCTCACCACCGTCTAGCGGGAGGGGTTCGGGTGAGCAGTTCTTC
14 - few TRBJ1-4 TRBV10-3 CAISESRTNEKLFF TGTGCCATCAGTGAGTCACGGACTAATGAAAAACTGTTTTTT
16 - - TRBJ2-1 TRBV4-2 CASSQGIHKGINEQFF TGTGCCAGCAGCCAAGGAATCCACAAGGGCATTAATGAGCAGTTCTTC
16 - few TRBJ2-7 TRBV12-3/TRBV12-4 CASSLVDGNRPYEQYF TGTGCCAGCAGTTTAGTAGACGGGAATAGACCCTACGAGCAGTACTTC
15 - few TRBJ2-2 TRBV20-1 CSARRAGRGTGELFF TGCAGTGCTAGAAGGGCAGGACGGGGCACCGGGGAGCTGTTTTTT
15 - - TRBJ1-5 TRBV4-2 CASSQDLGTNQPQHF TGTGCCAGCAGCCAAGATCTGGGCACCAATCAGCCCCAGCATTTT
15 TRBD1 - TRBJ2-7 TRBV20-1 CSADPGGASSYEQYF TGCAGTGCTGATCCAGGGGGCGCTTCATCCTACGAGCAGTACTTC
16 TRBD2 - TRBJ2-1 TRBV3-1 CASSQGSGGAFNEQFF TGTGCCAGCAGCCAAGGGAGCGGGGGGGCCTTCAATGAGCAGTTCTTC
14 TRBD2 - TRBJ2-3 TRBV30 CAWRLAGVPDTQYF TGTGCCTGGCGACTAGCGGGAGTCCCAGATACGCAGTATTTT
14 - - TRBJ2-2 TRBV29-1 CSVLSGLNTGELFF TGCAGCGTTCTAAGCGGGTTGAACACCGGGGAGCTGTTTTTT
14 - - TRBJ2-7 TRBV11-2 CASDLRQGIYEQYF TGTGCCAGCGACCTCCGGCAGGGGATCTACGAGCAGTACTTC
15 - - TRBJ2-2 TRBV5-1 CASRGNPTNTGELFF TGCGCCAGCAGGGGGAATCCGACGAACACCGGGGAGCTGTTTTTT
15 - few TRBJ1-5 TRBV25-1 CASSETGYSNQPQHF TGTGCCAGCAGTGAGACTGGGTATAGCAATCAGCCCCAGCATTTT
13 TRBD2 few TRBJ2-1 TRBV12-3/TRBV12-4 CASSPGLADEQFF TGTGCCAGCAGCCCTGGACTAGCCGATGAGCAGTTCTTC